These 7 T cell receptor beta chains were sequenced from one sample in a study of a mutant IDH1 vaccine in newly diagnosed glioma. Assay used: immunoSEQ multiplex PCR; TCRdb lists only in-frame clones, some missing. The sample lists about 77,000 clones; roughly 85% were seen once. Their antigens are not known. The time point is: week 23, last vaccination. Vaccine doses each comprised 300 ug of mutant IDH1 20-mer peptide, with topical imiquimod. Here the sequenced sample was PBMCs, taken from a glioma patient whose treatment included an IDH1 peptide vaccine. These receptor sequences come from a woman aged 45-65 years with glioma.

The rearrangement joins TRBV30 to TRBJ1-3; D is undetermined. This CDR3 contains 11 residues. Trimming cost V 6 bases and J 4 bases, with 7 bases left between them. Germline V gives CDR1 GTSNPN, CDR2 SVGIG (reference sequence). CDR3 sequence: CACSGGNTIYF. The CDR3 DNA reads TGTGCCTGCTCCGGAGGAAACACCATATATTTT.

The chain uses TRBV9 and TRBJ2-1; D call uncertain. Germline V gene sequence: CDR1 SGDLS, CDR2 YYNGEE. This CDR3 region has 13 residues. With 0 bases removed from V and 8 bases from J, the gap between germline ends came to 9 bases. The chain's CDR3 is CASSVAFGHEQFF. In DNA, the CDR3 is TGTGCCAGCAGCGTAGCTTTTGGCCATGAGCAGTTCTTC.

The chain is built from TRBV7-8 and TRBJ2-7; 7 nucleotides agree with TRBD2. V was clipped by 2 bases and J by 0 bases; unmatched bases: 10. Germline assignment: CDR1 SGHVS and CDR2 FQNEAQ. CDR3 length: 17 amino acids. CDR3 in amino acids: CASSLRGGAFLSYEQYF. CDR3 DNA sequence: TGTGCCAGCAGCTTACGGGGAGGGGCCTTCCTCTCCTACGAGCAGTACTTC.

This clone has just a few counts. V and J are TRBV2 and TRBJ1-1, with no clear D. The CDR3 runs to 13 residues. Trimming took 2 bases from V and 1 from J, leaving 5 bases between them. Germline V gene data show CDR1 as SNHLY and CDR2 as FYNNEI. In DNA form, the CDR3 reads TGTGCCAGCAGTGAATCTGAGAACACTGAAGCTTTCTTT. It translates to CASSESENTEAFF. The whole variable domain, filled in from reference TRBV2 and TRBJ1-1, reads EPEVTQTPSHQVTQMGQEVILRCVPISNHLYFYWYRQILGQKVEFLVSFYNNEISEKSEIFDDQFSVERPDGSNFTLKIRSTKLEDSAMYFCASSESENTEAFFGQGTRLTVV.

The chain has TRBV5-1 and TRBJ1-4; D ambiguous. The germline V gene encodes CDR1 SGHRS and CDR2 YFSETQ. Trimming removed 0 bases from V and 0 bases from J, with 12 bases in between. The CDR3 consists of 17 residues. CDR3: CASSLVPSPATNEKLFF. CDR3 in DNA: TGCGCCAGCAGCTTGGTACCCAGCCCCGCAACTAATGAAAAACTGTTTTTT.

This sequence joins TRBV6-5 and TRBJ2-7; TRBD1 matches at 8 bases. The CDR3 runs to 16 residues. V lost 0 bases and J lost 0; bases outside the gene matches: 4. CDR1 MNHEY and CDR2 SVGAGI come from the germline V gene. The chain's CDR3 is CASSYSPGQGSYEQYF. The CDR3 bases are TGTGCCAGCAGTTACTCCCCCGGACAGGGCTCCTACGAGCAGTACTTC.

The gene calls are TRBV9 and TRBJ1-4; D unresolved. Germline V gene sequence: CDR1 SGDLS, CDR2 YYNGEE. The CDR3 length is 13 residues. Trimming stripped 1 base from V and 8 bases from J, with 9 bases between. Written as DNA, the CDR3 is TGTGCCAGCAGCGTACGCGACCGAGAAAAACTGTTTTTT. Amino acid sequence: CASSVRDREKLFF.